This T cell receptor (beta chain) is from a study of T cell responses to AZD1222 COVID-19 vaccine. General study points: In a largely white British group with more females than males, clonal diversity was possibly underestimated. Repertoires were collected only later (after the peak T cell response had occurred).

The assay was immunoSEQ multiplex PCR, and TCRdb's table has in-frame clones only and misses some. The sample yields over 110,000 clones, about 91% seen once. V lost 0 bases, J lost 5 bases, and 4 bases lay in between. The CDR3 contains 12 residues. Germline-derived CDR1 and CDR2 are MGHRA and YSYEKL. This clone was seen a few times. The antigen is undetermined. The same CDR3 can be traced to other DNA sequences in this sample. The sample consisted of peripheral blood, taken on day 0 of AZD1222 vaccination. The TCR was taken from an adult in good health. The chain is built from TRBV4-1 and TRBJ1-2; D not certain. The CDR3 sequence is CASSQDGYGYTF. CDR3 sequence (DNA): TGCGCCAGCAGCCAAGATGGGTATGGCTACACCTTC.